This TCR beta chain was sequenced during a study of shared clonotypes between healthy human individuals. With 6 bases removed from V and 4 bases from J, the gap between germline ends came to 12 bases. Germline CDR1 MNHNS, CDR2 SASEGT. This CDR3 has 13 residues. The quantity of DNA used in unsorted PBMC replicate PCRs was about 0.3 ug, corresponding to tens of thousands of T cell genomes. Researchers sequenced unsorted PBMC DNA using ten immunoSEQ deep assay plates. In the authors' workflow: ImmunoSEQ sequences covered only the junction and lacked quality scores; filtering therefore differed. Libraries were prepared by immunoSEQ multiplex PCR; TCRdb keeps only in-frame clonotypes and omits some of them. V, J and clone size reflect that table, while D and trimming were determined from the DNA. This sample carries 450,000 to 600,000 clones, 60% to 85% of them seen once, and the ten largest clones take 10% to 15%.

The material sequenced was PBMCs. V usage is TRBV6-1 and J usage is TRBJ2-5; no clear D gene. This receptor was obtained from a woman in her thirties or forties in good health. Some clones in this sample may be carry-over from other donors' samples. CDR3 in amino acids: CASRKGLVETQYF. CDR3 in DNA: TGTGCCAGCAGAAAGGGCCTGGTAGAGACCCAGTACTTC.